The source of this T cell receptor beta chain is a study of preoperative IRX-2 immunotherapy in early breast cancer. The treatment denotes: preoperative locoregional IRX-2 cytokine immunotherapy. Preoperative locoregional IRX-2 cytokine immunotherapy was tested in the phase Ib source study. Germline V gene sequence: CDR1 SGDLS, CDR2 YYNGEE. V lost 5 bases to trimming and J lost 9 bases; unmatched junction nucleotides: 8. The CDR3 contains 13 residues. The protocol was immunoSEQ multiplex PCR, while the TCRdb copy is restricted to in-frame clones and leaves out a portion. The data contain around 260 clones, 81% of them singletons.

This TCR was sampled from a human donor with breast cancer. Sequenced here: normal tissue next to the tumor, sampled from a patient treated with IRX-2 immunotherapy. The V gene is TRBV9, the J gene TRBJ2-1, with 7 positions matching TRBD2. CDR3 residues: CASSEGGSFEQFF. The DNA for the CDR3 is TGTGCCAGCAGTGAGGGCGGGAGTTTTGAGCAGTTCTTC.